This TCR beta chain was captured in a study of blood T cell repertoires in COVID-19. The overall study: Collection of acute and convalescent COVID-19 samples took place in the United States, Italy and Spain. In each case, the material was cDNA or gDNA derived from T cells, B-cell-depleted T cells, or PBMCs.

Trimming took 2 bases from V and 4 from J, leaving 9 bases between them. Germline CDR1 and CDR2: KGHSH and LQKENI. The CDR3 sequence is 14 residues long. This clone occurred once. Produced via immunoSEQ multiplex PCR; TCRdb's table is partial and in-frame only. The sample yields fewer than 25,000 clones, about 90% seen once. The sequence was collected from a human donor in a cohort sampled during active COVID-19. The sequencing sample was made of peripheral blood. V gene TRBV18 combines with J gene TRBJ1-3; D is unclear. CDR3 protein: CASSPENLGNTIYF. The CDR3 bases are TGTGCCAGCTCACCAGAGAACTTAGGAAACACCATATATTTT.